Listed below are T cell receptor beta chains from one sample, sequenced in a study of blood T cell repertoires in COVID-19. Repertoires were generated with immunoSEQ multiplex PCR, while TCRdb's copy carries only in-frame clones and drops some. The sample lists about 71,000 clones, roughly 85% occurring once. Material: peripheral blood. The receptors derive from a man aged 25-45 years with acute or convalescent COVID-19. Both conserved end residues are part of each CDR3. The D gene is left open where the match is weak. Clone size is stated in some rows and not others, as once, few, many or a class when expanded.

J: TRBJ1-5; size: NA; V: TRBV19; D: NA; CDR3: CASSSGWNQPQHF; DNA: TGTGCCAGTAGCTCGGGGTGGAATCAGCCCCAGCATTTT
J: TRBJ2-1; size: NA; V: TRBV7-9; D: TRBD2; CDR3: CASLSGRVTYNEQFF; DNA: TGTGCCAGCTTGAGCGGGAGGGTAACCTACAATGAGCAGTTCTTC
J: TRBJ2-7; size: NA; V: TRBV10-3; D: NA; CDR3: CAISESERPPYEQYF; DNA: TGTGCCATCAGTGAGTCAGAGCGGCCTCCCTACGAGCAGTACTTC
J: TRBJ1-1; size: NA; V: TRBV2; D: TRBD1; CDR3: CASTQDRREAFF; DNA: TGTGCCAGCACCCAGGACAGGCGTGAAGCTTTCTTT
J: TRBJ1-5; size: NA; V: TRBV7-2; D: NA; CDR3: CASSLAGGNQPQHF; DNA: TGTGCCAGCAGCTTAGCGGGCGGCAATCAGCCCCAGCATTTT
J: TRBJ1-6; size: NA; V: TRBV7-2; D: NA; CDR3: CASSPGVINSPLHF; DNA: TGTGCCAGCAGCCCCGGGGTTATTAATTCACCCCTCCACTTT
J: TRBJ1-1; size: NA; V: TRBV30; D: NA; CDR3: CAWTGLRQSEAFF; DNA: TGTGCCTGGACGGGGTTACGACAATCTGAAGCTTTCTTT
J: TRBJ1-4; size: NA; V: TRBV7-9; D: TRBD1; CDR3: CASTLGQWNEKLFF; DNA: TGTGCCAGCACCCTGGGACAGTGGAATGAAAAACTGTTTTTT
J: TRBJ1-3; size: once; V: TRBV27; D: TRBD1; CDR3: CASIRLRQGNGGNTIYF; DNA: TGTGCCAGTATCAGGTTGAGACAGGGAAATGGTGGAAACACCATATATTTT
J: TRBJ2-7; size: NA; V: TRBV6-5; D: TRBD1; CDR3: CASRFTGGEQYF; DNA: TGTGCCAGCAGATTTACAGGGGGCGAGCAGTACTTC
J: TRBJ1-6; size: NA; V: TRBV2; D: TRBD1; CDR3: CASRDRGGSPLHF; DNA: TGTGCCAGCAGAGACAGGGGAGGTTCACCCCTCCACTTT
J: TRBJ1-2; size: NA; V: TRBV5-1; D: TRBD1; CDR3: CASGTGYPNYGYTF; DNA: TGCGCCAGCGGGACAGGTTACCCCAACTATGGCTACACCTTC
J: TRBJ2-7; size: NA; V: TRBV6-1; D: TRBD2; CDR3: CASSDSGLAGLYEQYF; DNA: TGTGCCAGCAGTGATTCCGGACTAGCGGGCCTCTACGAGCAGTACTTC
J: TRBJ1-1; size: NA; V: TRBV5-5; D: TRBD1; CDR3: CASSLEGAPLNTEAFF; DNA: TGTGCCAGCAGCTTGGAGGGGGCCCCCTTGAACACTGAAGCTTTCTTT
J: TRBJ2-1; size: NA; V: TRBV27; D: NA; CDR3: CASSPRWGLNEQFF; DNA: TGTGCCAGCAGTCCACGTTGGGGGCTGAATGAGCAGTTCTTC
J: TRBJ2-3; size: NA; V: TRBV30; D: NA; CDR3: CAWSPGTSTDTQYF; DNA: TGTGCCTGGAGCCCCGGGACATCAACAGATACGCAGTATTTT
J: TRBJ1-1; size: NA; V: TRBV7-2; D: NA; CDR3: CASSLAGGGSFF; DNA: TGTGCCAGCAGCTTAGCGGGCGGGGGATCTTTCTTT
J: TRBJ2-5; size: NA; V: TRBV9; D: NA; CDR3: CASSVWGAGPETQYF; DNA: TGTGCCAGCAGCGTTTGGGGCGCGGGGCCCGAGACCCAGTACTTC
J: TRBJ2-3; size: NA; V: TRBV19; D: TRBD1; CDR3: CASSSQGASTDTQYF; DNA: TGTGCCAGTAGTTCCCAGGGGGCAAGCACAGATACGCAGTATTTT
J: TRBJ1-1; size: NA; V: TRBV5-1; D: TRBD1; CDR3: CASSLGTGTGTEAFF; DNA: TGCGCCAGCAGCTTGGGTACGGGGACAGGGACTGAAGCTTTCTTT
J: TRBJ2-1; size: NA; V: TRBV11-1; D: NA; CDR3: CASSFYQGLVSNEQFF; DNA: TGTGCCAGCAGCTTTTATCAGGGGTTGGTTTCCAATGAGCAGTTCTTC
J: TRBJ1-5; size: NA; V: TRBV4-1; D: NA; CDR3: CASSQDLGRSNQPQHF; DNA: TGCGCCAGCAGCCAAGATCTCGGCAGGAGCAATCAGCCCCAGCATTTT
J: TRBJ2-2; size: NA; V: TRBV2; D: NA; CDR3: CASRGRTANTGELFF; DNA: TGTGCCAGCAGGGGGCGAACTGCGAACACCGGGGAGCTGTTTTTT
J: TRBJ1-1; size: NA; V: TRBV7-2; D: TRBD1; CDR3: CASSLAGSGTAIEAFF; DNA: TGTGCCAGCAGCTTAGCGGGTTCAGGGACAGCGATAGAAGCTTTCTTT
J: TRBJ1-3; size: NA; V: TRBV19; D: NA; CDR3: CASIRQPLYGNTIYF; DNA: TGTGCCAGTATTCGACAGCCACTGTACGGAAACACCATATATTTT
J: TRBJ1-2; size: NA; V: TRBV6-5; D: NA; CDR3: CASSPVRQGGYGYTF; DNA: TGTGCCAGCAGCCCCGTTAGGCAGGGAGGCTATGGCTACACCTTC
J: TRBJ1-1; size: NA; V: TRBV3-1/TRBV3-2; D: NA; CDR3: CASSLDRGNTEAFF; DNA: TGTGCCAGCAGCCTGGACAGAGGGAACACTGAAGCTTTCTTT
J: TRBJ1-2; size: NA; V: TRBV11-3; D: NA; CDR3: CASSLGSGIGYTF; DNA: TGTGCCAGCAGCTTAGGTTCGGGGATTGGCTACACCTTC
J: TRBJ1-2; size: NA; V: TRBV6-5; D: TRBD1; CDR3: CASNSGTGIRYTF; DNA: TGTGCCAGCAATTCCGGGACAGGCATTCGCTACACCTTC
J: TRBJ1-2; size: once; V: TRBV4-1; D: TRBD1; CDR3: CASSQEAGQHNYPNYGYTF; DNA: TGCGCCAGCAGCCAAGAGGCGGGACAGCATAATTACCCTAACTATGGCTACACCTTC
J: TRBJ1-1; size: NA; V: TRBV5-1; D: NA; CDR3: CASSFTLSSEAFF; DNA: TGCGCCAGCAGCTTCACCCTATCCTCTGAAGCTTTCTTT
J: TRBJ1-2; size: NA; V: TRBV4-2; D: TRBD1; CDR3: CASSQEGATEREIYGYTF; DNA: TGTGCCAGCAGCCAGGAGGGGGCCACAGAGCGGGAGATCTATGGCTACACCTTC
J: TRBJ2-1; size: NA; V: TRBV21-1; D: NA; CDR3: CASSKAALGPSYNEQFF; DNA: TGTGCCAGCAGCAAAGCGGCCTTGGGCCCCTCCTACAATGAGCAGTTCTTC
J: TRBJ1-5; size: NA; V: TRBV6-1; D: NA; CDR3: CASSEIVTESNQPQHF; DNA: TGTGCCAGCAGTGAAATTGTGACAGAGAGCAATCAGCCCCAGCATTTT
J: TRBJ1-4; size: NA; V: TRBV5-1; D: TRBD1; CDR3: CASSPLTGGSEKLFF; DNA: TGCGCCAGCAGTCCGCTAACAGGGGGCAGTGAAAAACTGTTTTTT
J: TRBJ1-2; size: NA; V: TRBV18; D: TRBD1; CDR3: CASSPDRADGYTF; DNA: TGTGCCAGCTCACCGGACAGGGCGGACGGCTACACCTTC
J: TRBJ1-1; size: NA; V: TRBV7-9; D: NA; CDR3: CASSHTELTEAFF; DNA: TGTGCCAGCAGCCATACGGAGCTCACTGAAGCTTTCTTT
J: TRBJ2-6; size: NA; V: TRBV19; D: TRBD1; CDR3: CASSLTGQSSGANVLTF; DNA: TGTGCCAGTAGTCTGACAGGGCAGAGTTCTGGGGCCAACGTCCTGACTTTC
J: TRBJ2-5; size: once; V: TRBV5-1; D: TRBD1; CDR3: CASSLAFPGTGWTQETQYF; DNA: TGCGCCAGCAGCTTGGCCTTCCCCGGGACAGGGTGGACACAAGAGACCCAGTACTTC
J: TRBJ2-5; size: NA; V: TRBV15; D: TRBD2; CDR3: CATSLGRGKTQYF; DNA: TGTGCCACGAGCCTCGGGAGGGGGAAGACCCAGTACTTC
J: TRBJ1-1; size: NA; V: TRBV6-5; D: NA; CDR3: CASSHYRDPNTEAFF; DNA: TGTGCCAGCAGTCACTACAGGGATCCGAACACTGAAGCTTTCTTT
J: TRBJ1-1; size: NA; V: TRBV28; D: NA; CDR3: CASSLPSGTQNTEAFF; DNA: TGTGCCAGCAGTTTGCCATCCGGGACACAGAACACTGAAGCTTTCTTT
J: TRBJ1-1; size: NA; V: TRBV5-5; D: TRBD1; CDR3: CASSRGLGQANTEAFF; DNA: TGTGCCAGCAGCCGAGGCCTAGGACAGGCGAACACTGAAGCTTTCTTT
J: TRBJ1-2; size: NA; V: TRBV30; D: NA; CDR3: CAWSRGSGIGYTF; DNA: TGTGCCTGGAGTAGGGGAAGTGGTATCGGCTACACCTTC
J: TRBJ1-4; size: NA; V: TRBV5-1; D: TRBD1; CDR3: CASSVAGQGMATNEKLFF; DNA: TGCGCCAGCAGCGTAGCAGGACAGGGCATGGCAACTAATGAAAAACTGTTTTTT
J: TRBJ1-4; size: NA; V: TRBV2; D: NA; CDR3: CASEATNEKLFF; DNA: TGTGCCAGCGAGGCGACTAATGAAAAACTGTTTTTT
J: TRBJ1-5; size: NA; V: TRBV27; D: NA; CDR3: CASSPDSSNQPQHF; DNA: TGTGCCAGCAGTCCCGACAGCTCCAATCAGCCCCAGCATTTT
J: TRBJ1-2; size: NA; V: TRBV2; D: NA; CDR3: CASSILGTHGNYGYTF; DNA: TGTGCCAGCAGCATCTTAGGGACACACGGAAACTATGGCTACACCTTC
J: TRBJ1-6; size: NA; V: TRBV6-5; D: TRBD1; CDR3: CASTEDRVRSPLHF; DNA: TGTGCCAGCACCGAGGACAGGGTTCGGTCACCCCTCCACTTT
J: TRBJ1-5; size: once; V: TRBV10-3; D: NA; CDR3: CAISEFQGNQPQHF; DNA: TGTGCCATCAGTGAATTCCAGGGCAACCAGCCCCAGCATTTT
J: TRBJ1-1; size: NA; V: TRBV5-1; D: TRBD1; CDR3: CASGDRGNTEAFF; DNA: TGCGCCAGCGGGGACAGGGGAAACACTGAAGCTTTCTTT